This entry describes one T cell receptor (beta chain). Its antigen is undetermined. These data come from a study of cytomegalovirus exposure and HLA in healthy donors. The V gene lost 3 bases and the J gene lost 0 bases, with 9 bases spanning the gap. The CDR3 is 14 amino acids. CDR1 and CDR2 (germline): MNHEY, SMNVEV (reference sequence). Produced via immunoSEQ multiplex PCR; TCRdb's table is partial and in-frame only. The table includes under 200,000 clones, less than 90% detected once. Study-level results: Reports indicated that the classifier achieved high specificity and sensitivity in diagnosing cytomegalovirus status. A few chains linked to CMV were shown in vitro to be specific for CMV antigens. Whilst most TCR sequences proved rare, a subset of public TCRs occurred across many donors.

The J gene is TRBJ2-7, the V gene TRBV27; D remains ambiguous. Sample: PBMCs. The origin of this receptor is a woman aged 30 to 39 in good health and CMV-seronegative. CDR3 sequence (DNA): TGTGCCAGCAGTTTCGGGTATAGCTCCTACGAGCAGTACTTC. Translation: CASSFGYSSYEQYF.